The clone carrying this TCR beta chain was counted many times. Antigen specificity is unknown. This specimen comes from a study of regulatory T cells in long-lasting Graves disease. Across the study: Persistent Graves' disease meant over 5 years of antithyroid drugs with positive TSH receptor antibodies. Study findings and constraints: The study found TRBV28, TRBJ1-2 and TRBJ2-5 favored in persistent disease.

In building TCR beta libraries, iRepertoire HTBI primers were used together with Arm-PCR of CDR3 regions. TCRdb re-called the multiplex PCR reads with MiXCR, one entry per CDR3 protein. The data show around 400,000 distinct CDR3 sequences, about a quarter seen once. Per germline, CDR1 SNHLY and CDR2 FYNNEI. Germline trimming cut 6 bases from V and 0 bases from J; bases unmatched to any gene: 4. The CDR3 consists of 15 residues. The time point here: persistent/refractory GD, antithyroid drugs over 5 years with positive TRAb. Isolated PBMC RNA provided the starting material for the TCR library. This material consisted of peripheral blood mononuclear cells (PBMCs), taken when the disease was refractory, from a patient treated with antithyroid drugs. This chain connects TRBV2 to TRBJ2-7; 11 positions agree with TRBD2. The source is a female donor with Graves disease. CDR3 sequence reads: CASSPTSGSSYEQYF. The DNA for the CDR3 is TGTGCCAGCAGCCCCACTAGCGGGAGCTCCTACGAGCAGTACTTC. The whole variable domain, filled in from reference TRBV2 and TRBJ2-7, reads EPEVTQTPSHQVTQMGQEVILRCVPISNHLYFYWYRQILGQKVEFLVSFYNNEISEKSEIFDDQFSVERPDGSNFTLKIRSTKLEDSAMYFCASSPTSGSSYEQYFGPGTRLTVT.